Sequencing of this TCR beta chain was carried out in a study of blood T cell repertoires in COVID-19. At the level of the study: Some COVID-19 samples were acute and others convalescent; all came from the United States, Italy and Spain. Sources were T cells, B-cell-depleted T cells, or PBMCs; the material itself was cDNA or gDNA.

Trimming pared 8 bases from V and 13 bases from J, leaving 21 bases between. Germline lookup yields CDR1 MNHEY and CDR2 SMNVEV (reference sequence). This CDR3 has 14 residues. In the authors' workflow: Estimated nucleated cell counts came from reference gene primer amplification. TCRdb keeps only in-frame clones here, not all; method: immunoSEQ multiplex PCR. V and J calls and clone size are copied from that table; D and trimming were computed from the DNA. The repertoire holds about 120,000 clones, 88% seen once, with 0.88% in the top ten. The chain combines TRBV27 with TRBJ1-6; D might be TRBD1 (6 bases). The sample consisted of peripheral blood. This clonotype was sampled from a woman aged 45-65 years with active or convalescent COVID-19. The CDR3 loop is CASGKDSLVFPLHF. CDR3 DNA sequence: TGTGCCAGCGGGAAGGACAGCCTGGTCTTTCCCCTCCACTTT.